These T cell receptor beta chains were read from a single sample in a study of blood T cell repertoires in COVID-19. Assay used: immunoSEQ multiplex PCR; TCRdb lists only in-frame clones, some missing. The table records 120,000 or so clones, roughly four fifths of them present only once. Sequenced input: peripheral blood. These receptors were taken from a human donor in a cohort sampled during active COVID-19. Both conserved end residues are trimmed from each CDR3.

v_call	j_call	cdr3_aa
TRBV6-5	TRBJ2-1	ASSSDTSSYNEQF
TRBV9	TRBJ1-1	ASSVGGEGRTEAF
TRBV11-2	TRBJ2-3	ASSPWVAGGSDTQY
TRBV7-2	TRBJ2-5	ASSLSLAGGGETQY
TRBV18	TRBJ2-7	ASSQQGGSYEQY
TRBV28	TRBJ2-5	ASSPWTGEETQY
TRBV7-8	TRBJ1-5	ASSPGQPQGQPQH
TRBV24-1	TRBJ1-1	ATGAKVGTEAF
TRBV7-2	TRBJ2-5	ASSPQSGGKETQY
TRBV5-4	TRBJ2-6	ASRLGSSGANVLT
TRBV6-2/TRBV6-3	TRBJ1-6	ASSIQGENSPLH
TRBV6-2/TRBV6-3	TRBJ1-2	ASSSIATYGYT
TRBV2	TRBJ1-4	ASTRTSRNEKLF
TRBV19	TRBJ2-3	ASRGGREQY